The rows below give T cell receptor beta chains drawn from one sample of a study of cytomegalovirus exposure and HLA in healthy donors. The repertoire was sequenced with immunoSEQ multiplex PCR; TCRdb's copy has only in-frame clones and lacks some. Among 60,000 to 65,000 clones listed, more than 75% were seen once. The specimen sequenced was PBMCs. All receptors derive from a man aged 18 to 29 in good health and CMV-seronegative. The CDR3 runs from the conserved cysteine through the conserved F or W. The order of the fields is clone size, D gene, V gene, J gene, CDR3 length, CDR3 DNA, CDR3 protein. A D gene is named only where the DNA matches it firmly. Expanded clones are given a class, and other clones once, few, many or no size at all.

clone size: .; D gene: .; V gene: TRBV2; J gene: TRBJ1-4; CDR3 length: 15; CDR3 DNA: TGTGCCAGCAGTGAAGTACGGGGGGTTGGCGAAAAACTGTTTTTT; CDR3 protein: CASSEVRGVGEKLFF
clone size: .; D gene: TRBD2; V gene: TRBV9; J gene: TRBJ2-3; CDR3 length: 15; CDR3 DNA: TGTGCCAGCAGCGGGGGACTAACTAGCACAGATACGCAGTATTTT; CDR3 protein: CASSGGLTSTDTQYF
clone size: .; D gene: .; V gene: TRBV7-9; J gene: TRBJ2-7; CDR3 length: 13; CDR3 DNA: TGTGCCAGCAGCTTAGGGGCTAACAGGGAGCAGTACTTC; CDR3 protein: CASSLGANREQYF
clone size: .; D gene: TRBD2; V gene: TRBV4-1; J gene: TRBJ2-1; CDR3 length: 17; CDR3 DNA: TGCGCCAGCAGCCATCAGGGACTACGAAGCCAGGACAATGAGCAGTTCTTC; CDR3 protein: CASSHQGLRSQDNEQFF
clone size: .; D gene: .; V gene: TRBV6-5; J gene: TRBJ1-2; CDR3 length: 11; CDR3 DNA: TGTGCCAGCACGGCGGGCTATGGCTACACCTTC; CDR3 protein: CASTAGYGYTF
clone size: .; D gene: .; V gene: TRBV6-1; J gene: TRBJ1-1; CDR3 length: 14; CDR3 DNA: TGTGCCAGCAGTGAAGCAATGTTCGAGGTTCAAGCTTTCTTT; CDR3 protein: CASSEAMFEVQAFF
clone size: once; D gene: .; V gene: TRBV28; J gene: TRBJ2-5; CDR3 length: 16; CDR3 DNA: TGTGCCAGCAGTTCACATACAGGGACCGTTTTAGAGACCCAGTACTTC; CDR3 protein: CASSSHTGTVLETQYF
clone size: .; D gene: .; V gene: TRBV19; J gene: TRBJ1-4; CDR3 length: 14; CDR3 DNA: TGTGCCAGTACCGAAAGGAGCTTTGGCGAAAAACTGTTTTTT; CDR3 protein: CASTERSFGEKLFF
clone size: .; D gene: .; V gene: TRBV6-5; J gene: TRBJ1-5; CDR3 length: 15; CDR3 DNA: TGTGCCAGCAGCCTGCTTCGGGGGGGCAATCAGCCCCAGCATTTT; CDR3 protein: CASSLLRGGNQPQHF
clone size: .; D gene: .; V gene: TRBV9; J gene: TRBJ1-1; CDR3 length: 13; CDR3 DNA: TGTGCCAGTACGGGGGGGGCGAACACTGAAGCTTTCTTT; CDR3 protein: CASTGGANTEAFF
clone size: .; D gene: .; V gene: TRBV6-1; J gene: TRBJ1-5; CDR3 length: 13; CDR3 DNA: TGTGCCAGCGGGGAGGACTTGAATCAGCCCCAGCATTTT; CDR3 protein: CASGEDLNQPQHF
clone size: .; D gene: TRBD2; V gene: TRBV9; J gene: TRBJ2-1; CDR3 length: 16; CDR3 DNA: TGTGCCAGCAGCGTAGGCGGGGGGTCGGCCTACAATGAGCAGTTCTTC; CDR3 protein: CASSVGGGSAYNEQFF
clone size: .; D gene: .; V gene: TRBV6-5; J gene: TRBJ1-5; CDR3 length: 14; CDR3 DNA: TGTGCCAGCAGTTCGGCGGTCGGAGGGCAGCCCCAGCATTTT; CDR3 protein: CASSSAVGGQPQHF
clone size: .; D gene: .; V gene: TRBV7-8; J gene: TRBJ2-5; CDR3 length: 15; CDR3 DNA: TGTGCCAGCAGCTTAGATGGACTTTCTGAAGAGACCCAGTACTTC; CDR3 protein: CASSLDGLSEETQYF
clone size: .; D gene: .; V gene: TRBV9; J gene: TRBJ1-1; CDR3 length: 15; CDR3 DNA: TGTGCCAGCAGCGTAGAGGGAGGGGGGAGCACTGAAGCTTTCTTT; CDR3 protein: CASSVEGGGSTEAFF
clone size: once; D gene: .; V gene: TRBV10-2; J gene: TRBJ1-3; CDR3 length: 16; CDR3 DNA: TGCGCCAGTGCCCGGGGGGACGACAGCTCTGGAAACACCATATATTTT; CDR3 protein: CASARGDDSSGNTIYF
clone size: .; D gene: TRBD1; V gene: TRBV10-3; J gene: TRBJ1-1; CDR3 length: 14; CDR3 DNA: TGTGCCATCAGTCCGGGACAGTTGAACACTGAAGCTTTCTTT; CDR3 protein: CAISPGQLNTEAFF
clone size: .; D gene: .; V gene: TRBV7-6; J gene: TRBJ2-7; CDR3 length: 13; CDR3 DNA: TGTGCCAGCAGTCCAGGTTTCTCCTACGAGCAGTACTTC; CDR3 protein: CASSPGFSYEQYF
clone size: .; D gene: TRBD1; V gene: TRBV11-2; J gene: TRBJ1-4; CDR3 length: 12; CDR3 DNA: TGTGCCAGCAGCCATCCGGGACAGAAACTGTTTTTT; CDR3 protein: CASSHPGQKLFF
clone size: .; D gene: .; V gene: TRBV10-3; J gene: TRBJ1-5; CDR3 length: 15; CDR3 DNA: TGTGCCATCAGTGGTGACAGCGCAAGCAATCAGCCCCAGCATTTT; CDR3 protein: CAISGDSASNQPQHF
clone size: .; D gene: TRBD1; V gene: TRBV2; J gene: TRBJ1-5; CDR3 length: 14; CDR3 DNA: TGTGCCAGTACCCCCGGGACAGGGTTCCAGCCCCAGCATTTT; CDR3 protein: CASTPGTGFQPQHF
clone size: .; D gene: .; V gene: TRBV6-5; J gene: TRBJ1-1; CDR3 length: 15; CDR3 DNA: TGTGCCAGCAGTTATAGCAGGGGCCCTTGGACTGAAGCTTTCTTT; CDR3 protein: CASSYSRGPWTEAFF
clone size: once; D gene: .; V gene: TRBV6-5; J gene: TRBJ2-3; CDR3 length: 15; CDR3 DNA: TGTGCCAGCAGTTATCGGGGGACAGTGGGAGATACGCAGTATTTT; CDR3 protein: CASSYRGTVGDTQYF
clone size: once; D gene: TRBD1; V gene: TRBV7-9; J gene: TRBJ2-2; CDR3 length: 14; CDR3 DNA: TGTGCCAGCAGCTTCCAATCCGGGACAGGGCATCTGTTTTTT; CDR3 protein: CASSFQSGTGHLFF
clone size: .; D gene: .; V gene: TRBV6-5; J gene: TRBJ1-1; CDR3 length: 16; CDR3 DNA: TGTGCCAGCAGTTACACGGGTGGTCAGGGTGCCACTGAAGCTTTCTTT; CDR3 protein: CASSYTGGQGATEAFF
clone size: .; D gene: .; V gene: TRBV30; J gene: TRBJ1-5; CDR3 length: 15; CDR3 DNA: TGTGCCTGGAGTGTAACTCCCCTACGCAATCAGCCCCAGCATTTT; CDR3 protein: CAWSVTPLRNQPQHF
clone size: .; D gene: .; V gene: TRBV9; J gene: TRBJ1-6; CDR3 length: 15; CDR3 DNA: TGTGCCAGCAGCGTAGAGGAGGGGTCCGGTTCACCCCTCCACTTT; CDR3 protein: CASSVEEGSGSPLHF
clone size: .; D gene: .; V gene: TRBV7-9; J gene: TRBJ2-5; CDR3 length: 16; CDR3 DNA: TGTGCCAGCAGCCCCGACAGGAGAGGGTACCAAGAGACCCAGTACTTC; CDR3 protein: CASSPDRRGYQETQYF
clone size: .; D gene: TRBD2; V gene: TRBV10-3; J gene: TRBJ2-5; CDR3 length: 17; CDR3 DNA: TGTGCCATCAGTGAGCACATTGAGCGGGGGGGCGGAGAGACCCAGTACTTC; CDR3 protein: CAISEHIERGGGETQYF
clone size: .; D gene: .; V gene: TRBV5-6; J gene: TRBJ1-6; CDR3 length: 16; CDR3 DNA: TGTGCCAGCAGCTTGGACAGGAGCTCCTATAATTCACCCCTCCACTTT; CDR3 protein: CASSLDRSSYNSPLHF
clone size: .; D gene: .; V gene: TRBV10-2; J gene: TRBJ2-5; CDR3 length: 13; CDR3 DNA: TGCGCCAGCAGTCTGGACTTACAAGAGACCCAGTACTTC; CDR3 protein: CASSLDLQETQYF
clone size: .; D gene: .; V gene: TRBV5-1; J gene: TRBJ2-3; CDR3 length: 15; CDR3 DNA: TGCGCCAGCAGCTTGAGTTCTAAAGAGTCAGATACGCAGTATTTT; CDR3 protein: CASSLSSKESDTQYF
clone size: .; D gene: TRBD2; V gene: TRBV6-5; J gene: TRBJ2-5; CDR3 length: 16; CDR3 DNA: TGTGCCAGCAGTTACTCGAAATCGGGGAGGGAAGAGACCCAGTACTTC; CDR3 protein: CASSYSKSGREETQYF
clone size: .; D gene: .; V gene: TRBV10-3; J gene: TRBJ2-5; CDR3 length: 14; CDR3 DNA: TGTGCCATCAGTGCATCCAGCGGCCAAGAGACCCAGTACTTC; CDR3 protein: CAISASSGQETQYF
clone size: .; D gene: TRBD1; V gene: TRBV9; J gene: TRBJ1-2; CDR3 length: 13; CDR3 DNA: TGTGCCAGCAGTCGGGACAGCAACTATGGCTACACCTTC; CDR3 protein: CASSRDSNYGYTF
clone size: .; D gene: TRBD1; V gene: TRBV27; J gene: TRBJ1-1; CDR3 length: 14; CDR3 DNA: TGTGCCAGCAGGCGAATTACAGGGGTAACCGAAGCTTTCTTT; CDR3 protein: CASRRITGVTEAFF
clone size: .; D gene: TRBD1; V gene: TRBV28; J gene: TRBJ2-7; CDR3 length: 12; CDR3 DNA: TGTGCCAGCGGCAAGACAGGGTACGAGCAGTACTTC; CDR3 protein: CASGKTGYEQYF
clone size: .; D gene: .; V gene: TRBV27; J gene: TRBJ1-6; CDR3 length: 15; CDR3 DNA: TGTGCCAGCAGTCGGAGGGACTCCTATAATTCACCCCTCCACTTT; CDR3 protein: CASSRRDSYNSPLHF
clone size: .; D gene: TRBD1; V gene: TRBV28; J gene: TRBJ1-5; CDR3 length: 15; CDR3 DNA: TGTGCCAGCAGTTTAGACAGGGGGGGCGATCAGCCCCAGCATTTT; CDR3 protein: CASSLDRGGDQPQHF
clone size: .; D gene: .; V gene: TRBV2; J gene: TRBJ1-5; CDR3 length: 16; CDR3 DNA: TGTGCCAGCAGTGAAGGGCAGGTTAGTAGCAATCAGCCCCAGCATTTT; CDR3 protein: CASSEGQVSSNQPQHF
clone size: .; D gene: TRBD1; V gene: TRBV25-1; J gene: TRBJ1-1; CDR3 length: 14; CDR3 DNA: TGTGCCAGCACTGAACCCCACAGGGGCGCTGAAGCTTTCTTT; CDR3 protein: CASTEPHRGAEAFF